Listed below are T cell receptor beta chains from one sample, sequenced in a study of shared clonotypes between healthy human individuals. Sequencing was performed with immunoSEQ multiplex PCR; in TCRdb, only in-frame clones are kept and a portion is missing. The table has millions of clones, under 95% seen once; the top ten hold over 1.5%. Specimen: naive CD8+ T cells from PBMCs. These receptors all stem from a man aged 18 to 30 in good health. Some clones in this sample may be carry-over from other donors' samples. Each CDR3 is given with its conserved first and last residue. A D gene is named only where the DNA matches it firmly. Size is stated for part of the rows, as once, few or many counts, or as a class when the clone is expanded.

>.|TRBJ2-7|.|TRBV7-6
TGTGCCAGCAGCTTAGGAGAGGATCGCCACGAGCAGTACTTC
CASSLGEDRHEQYF
>.|TRBJ1-1|.|TRBV6-5
TGTGCCAGCATTAAGGGCGCTGAAGCTTTCTTT
CASIKGAEAFF
>.|TRBJ2-1|.|TRBV10-2
TGCGCCAGCGGAGGCTACGAGCAGTTCTTC
CASGGYEQFF
>.|TRBJ2-1|once|TRBV5-1
TGCGCCAGCAGCTTGGCCGTTTTGACAGCTTCCTACAATGAGCAGTTCTTC
CASSLAVLTASYNEQFF
>TRBD1|TRBJ2-7|.|TRBV25-1
TGTGCCAGCAGTGAATTAGAACAGGGGTGGTACGAGCAGTACTTC
CASSELEQGWYEQYF
>.|TRBJ1-4|.|TRBV6-5
TGTGCCAGCAGTTACAGCAGGGGTGGTGAAAAACTGTTTTTT
CASSYSRGGEKLFF
>TRBD2|TRBJ2-7|.|TRBV5-4
TGTGCCAGCAGCTTAACCGGGACTAGCGCCTACGAGCAGTACTTC
CASSLTGTSAYEQYF
>.|TRBJ1-4|once|TRBV4-3
TGCGCCAGCAGCCAGTCCCCGGGGGTGAATAATGAAAAACTGTTTTTT
CASSQSPGVNNEKLFF
>TRBD1|TRBJ1-2|.|TRBV19
TGTGCCAGTTGGGACAGATTAAACTATGGCTACACCTTC
CASWDRLNYGYTF
>.|TRBJ2-7|.|TRBV28
TGTGCCAGCAGTCCGATTCCCGGGGACGCTCCCTACGAGCAGTACTTC
CASSPIPGDAPYEQYF
>.|TRBJ2-3|once|TRBV19
TGTGCCACCAGCCCCCTCCGTTGGCCGAGCACAGATACGCAGTATTTT
CATSPLRWPSTDTQYF
>.|TRBJ2-7|.|TRBV14
TGTGCCAGCAGCCAAGGGCAGGGGTGGTCCTACGAGCAGTACTTC
CASSQGQGWSYEQYF
>.|TRBJ2-1|.|TRBV9
TGTGCCAGCAGTCCCCATCAGTACAATGAGCAGTTCTTC
CASSPHQYNEQFF
>.|TRBJ2-3|.|TRBV7-6
TGTGCCAGCAGCTTACTGGCACAGGAACTAGGAGATACGCAGTATTTT
CASSLLAQELGDTQYF
>.|TRBJ1-5|.|TRBV6-5
TGTGCCAGCAGTTCGAACAGCAATCAGCCCCAGCATTTT
CASSSNSNQPQHF
>.|TRBJ2-1|.|TRBV28
TGTGCCTCTGAACGGGGGGAGCAGTTCTTC
CASERGEQFF
>TRBD1|TRBJ2-7|.|TRBV4-3
TGCGCCAGCAGCCAAGAGGGGACAGGAGGGTACGAGCAGTACTTC
CASSQEGTGGYEQYF
>.|TRBJ2-7|.|TRBV27
TGTGCCAGCAGTGTTCGGACAGCCTCCTACGAGCAGTACTTC
CASSVRTASYEQYF
>.|TRBJ2-5|.|TRBV7-9
TGTGCCAGCAGCTTAGCCAGCCAAGAGACCCAGTACTTC
CASSLASQETQYF
>.|TRBJ2-5|.|TRBV15
TGTGCCACCAGCGGCCGGGACACCCAAGAGACCCAGTACTTC
CATSGRDTQETQYF
>TRBD1|TRBJ2-1|.|TRBV7-3
TGTGCCAGCAGCTTAAGCGGGCAGGGGGTCTACAATGAGCAGTTCTTC
CASSLSGQGVYNEQFF
>.|TRBJ2-5|.|TRBV2
TGTGCCAGCAGTGGACAGGAGCTCGGGGAGACCCAGTACTTC
CASSGQELGETQYF
>TRBD1|TRBJ2-7|.|TRBV7-9
TGTGCCAGCAGCTTCCGGGACAGGCAGTCCTACGAGCAGTACTTC
CASSFRDRQSYEQYF
>.|TRBJ2-5|.|TRBV13
TGTGCCAGCAGCTTTTCAGGGTGGCGAGAGACCCAGTACTTC
CASSFSGWRETQYF
>.|TRBJ1-1|.|TRBV6-5
TGTGCCAGCAGTTACTCGACCGACAGCAAGAACACTGAAGCTTTCTTT
CASSYSTDSKNTEAFF
>.|TRBJ2-6|.|TRBV27
TGTGCCAGCAGTTTATGGGCAGGGCCTGGGGCCAACGTCCTGACTTTC
CASSLWAGPGANVLTF
>.|TRBJ1-4|few|TRBV7-9
TGTGCCAGCAGCCGGCAGAGTAATGAAAAACTGTTTTTT
CASSRQSNEKLFF
>TRBD2|TRBJ2-1|.|TRBV9
TGTGCCAGCAGCCCTACTGGCGGGAGGGGACAGTTCTTC
CASSPTGGRGQFF
>.|TRBJ1-1|.|TRBV27
TGTGCCAGCAGTTTTCTGGGAGGGTCGGAAGCGAACACTGAAGCTTTCTTT
CASSFLGGSEANTEAFF
>.|TRBJ2-1|few|TRBV10-3
TGTGCCATCAGCCTCGAGGCATACAATGAGCAGTTCTTC
CAISLEAYNEQFF
>.|TRBJ2-3|.|TRBV7-6
TGTGCCAGCAGCTTAGAGGGGGTCCCAGATACGCAGTATTTT
CASSLEGVPDTQYF
>.|TRBJ2-7|.|TRBV7-8
TGTGCCAGCAGCTTAGCCTCTCAGGCGGACGGGAAATACGAGCAGTACTTC
CASSLASQADGKYEQYF
>.|TRBJ2-1|.|TRBV27
TGTGCCAGTCGGGACACCTACAATGAGCAGTTCTTC
CASRDTYNEQFF
>TRBD1|TRBJ2-7|.|TRBV9
TGTGCCAGCAGCGTCACAGGGGACGAGCAGTACTTC
CASSVTGDEQYF
>TRBD1|TRBJ2-5|.|TRBV9
TGTGCCAGCAGCGCACCTCTAAGACTGGGACAGCGGCAAGAGACCCAGTACTTC
CASSAPLRLGQRQETQYF
>.|TRBJ2-1|.|TRBV6-5
TGTGCCAGCAGTCCGGCATCTGGTGAGCAGTTCTTC
CASSPASGEQFF
>TRBD1|TRBJ2-7|.|TRBV7-9
TGTGCCAGCAGCCCGCTCGAGGGGACAGGGGTCGAGCAGTACTTC
CASSPLEGTGVEQYF
>.|TRBJ1-1|.|TRBV4-3
TGCGCCAGCAGCGGTAGAAGGGGCACTGAAGCTTTCTTT
CASSGRRGTEAFF
>.|TRBJ1-2|.|TRBV4-1
TGCGCCAGCAGCCAAACCGGTGGCTACACCTTC
CASSQTGGYTF
>TRBD2|TRBJ2-7|once|TRBV5-1
TGCGCCAGCAGCTTGGAGGGCGGGAGGTTCGACGAGCAGTACTTC
CASSLEGGRFDEQYF
>.|TRBJ1-4|.|TRBV6-5
TGTGCCAGCAGGGGGGCCGTTAATGAAAAACTGTTTTTT
CASRGAVNEKLFF